This T cell receptor (beta chain) was recorded in a study of blood T cell repertoires in COVID-19. Study information: Sites across the United States, Italy and Spain contributed samples from acute and convalescent COVID-19. Nucleic acid was either cDNA or gDNA, and it came from T cells, B-cell-depleted T cells, or PBMCs.

This CDR3 region has 14 residues. Trimming removed 6 bases from V and 5 bases from J; junction bases left unmatched: 2. Per germline, CDR1 MNHEY and CDR2 SVGAGI. As originally analysed: Scientists estimated how many nucleated cells there were by amplifying reference gene primers. Sequencing was performed with immunoSEQ multiplex PCR; in TCRdb, only in-frame clones are kept and a portion is missing. The V and J calls and the clone size are those of that table, but D and trimming were determined from the DNA. This table holds 100,000 or so clones, more than 90% found once. The chain recombines TRBV6-5 with TRBJ1-4, with TRBD1 identical over 11 bases. This TCR was sampled from a man in his 70s with acute or convalescent COVID-19. Sample: peripheral blood. Written as DNA, the CDR3 is TGTGCCAGCAGCTGGACAGGGGGCAATGAAAAACTGTTTTTT. Residues: CASSWTGGNEKLFF.